These 19 T cell receptor beta chains came from one sample sequenced in a study of OX40 agonist ivuxolimab in advanced cancers. Sequencing was performed with immunoSEQ multiplex PCR; in TCRdb, only in-frame clones are kept and a portion is missing. The sample lists 71,000 or so clones, approximately 86% seen once, with under 0.8% in the top ten. Source: CD4+ or CD8+ T cells sorted from blood, taken in a trial of the OX40 agonist ivuxolimab. The receptors stem from an adult with an advanced solid tumor such as melanoma, head and neck, liver or kidney cancer.

The chain joins TRBV5-1 to TRBJ2-3; 9 bases agree with TRBD1. After removal of 4 bases from V and 2 bases from J, the junction contained 8 bases not matched to a gene. Looked up from germline, CDR1 is SGHRS and CDR2 is YFSETQ. The CDR3 sequence is 16 residues long. Here the CDR3 reads CASSLTGTGYTDTQYF. The CDR3 bases are TGCGCCAGCAGCCTTACCGGGACAGGGTACACAGATACGCAGTATTTT. The variable domain in full, with the rest retrieved from reference TRBV5-1 and TRBJ2-3, is KAGVTQTPRYLIKTRGQQVTLSCSPISGHRSVSWYQQTPGQGLQFLFEYFSETQRNKGNFPGRFSGRQFSNSRSEMNVSTLELGDSALYLCASSLTGTGYTDTQYFGPGTRLTVL.

About this clone: The sample holds other DNA sequences that translate to the same CDR3. The chain employs TRBV28 and TRBJ2-7; D is unclear. V was pared by 4 bases and J by 4 bases, with 5 bases between. The CDR3 sequence is 11 residues long. The V gene's germline CDR1 is MDHEN and CDR2 SYDVKM. The DNA for the CDR3 is TGTGCCAGCAGTTCCAGATACGAGCAGTACTTC. Its translation is CASSSRYEQYF.

The chain joins TRBV4-3 to TRBJ2-1; a weak D match, TRBD1 (6 bases). Trimming removed 4 bases at V and 5 bases at J, with 9 bases between. The CDR3 is 13 residues long. The germline V gene encodes CDR1 LGHNA and CDR2 YSLEER. The CDR3 nucleotides read TGCGCCAGCAGCCTAAACAGGGACAATGAGCAGTTCTTC. Amino acid sequence: CASSLNRDNEQFF.

This clone was recorded once. The V gene is TRBV5-4, the J gene TRBJ2-5, with D uncertain. There are 15 residues in the CDR3. Trimming stripped 0 bases from V and 3 bases from J, with 12 bases between. CDR1 SGHNT and CDR2 YYREEE come from the germline V gene (reference sequence). CDR3 DNA: TGTGCCAGCAGCTTGGGGCTGGGATTGAAAGAGACCCAGTACTTC. As protein: CASSLGLGLKETQYF.

V usage is TRBV11-2 and J usage is TRBJ2-3; D gene uncertain. This CDR3 region has 15 residues. Germline CDR1 is SGHAT and CDR2 is FQNNGV. The V gene lost 5 bases and the J gene lost 1 base, with 13 bases spanning the gap. CDR3 residues: CASSLLTVGTDTQYF. Written as DNA, the CDR3 is TGTGCCAGCAGCCTTTTGACGGTTGGCACAGATACGCAGTATTTT.

The chain combines TRBV6-6 with TRBJ1-3, with 9 bases identical to TRBD1. The CDR3 loop spans 14 amino acids. Germline CDR1 reads MNHNY; CDR2 reads SVGAGI (reference sequence). The trim removed 2 bases at V and 4 bases at J, leaving 0 bases unmatched. DNA of the CDR3: TGTGCCAGCAGTTACGGGACAGGGGGAAACACCATATATTTT. This encodes CASSYGTGGNTIYF.

The chain employs TRBV5-1 and TRBJ1-4; D is possibly TRBD1 (5 bases). Germline CDR1 is SGHRS and CDR2 is YFSETQ. The V end was cut by 1 base, the J end by 7 bases, with 11 bases between. The CDR3 totals 14 residues. The CDR3 coding sequence is TGCGCCAGCAGCTTGTTAGGGGCGGCTGAAAAACTGTTTTTT. Amino acids: CASSLLGAAEKLFF. The full variable domain, its missing parts supplied by reference TRBV5-1 and TRBJ1-4, is KAGVTQTPRYLIKTRGQQVTLSCSPISGHRSVSWYQQTPGQGLQFLFEYFSETQRNKGNFPGRFSGRQFSNSRSEMNVSTLELGDSALYLCASSLLGAAEKLFFGSGTQLSVL.

This clone turned up a few times. The chain links TRBV5-1 to TRBJ2-4, with D uncertain. The germline V gene has CDR1 SGHRS and CDR2 YFSETQ. The length of the CDR3 is 12 residues. Trimming removed 0 bases from V and 11 bases from J, with 9 bases in between. The CDR3 nucleotides are TGCGCCAGCAGCTTGGACACTTCAGTTCAGTACTTC. It translates to CASSLDTSVQYF.

This clone has a single count. The CDR3 is CASSEAGGRAYEQYF. CDR3 sequence (DNA): TGTGCCAGCAGCGAGGCGGGGGGGAGGGCCTACGAGCAGTACTTC. The V and J genes are TRBV9 and TRBJ2-7, with 9 bases aligning to TRBD2. From germline, CDR1 is SGDLS and CDR2 YYNGEE. The CDR3 is 15 residues long. With 3 bases clipped from V and 2 bases from J, the junction kept 6 bases outside the gene matches. Variable domain in full (rest from reference TRBV9 and TRBJ2-7): DSGVTQTPKHLITATGQRVTLRCSPRSGDLSVYWYQQSLDQGLQFLIQYYNGEERAKGNILERFSAQQFPDLHSELNLSSLELGDSALYFCASSEAGGRAYEQYFGPGTRLTVT.

The V call is TRBV11-3, the J call TRBJ2-7, with D tentatively TRBD1 (6 bases). In germline, CDR1 is SGHNT, CDR2 YENEEA. V lost 5 bases, J lost 1 base, and 12 bases lay in between. The CDR3 has 14 amino acids. The CDR3 sequence: CASSVNRDSYEQYF. CDR3 nucleotides: TGTGCCAGCAGCGTAAACAGGGATTCCTACGAGCAGTACTTC.

This sequence joins TRBV11-1 and TRBJ2-5; D possibly corresponds to TRBD2 (5 bases). Trimming removed 5 bases at V and 2 bases at J, with 18 bases between. Germline values: CDR1 SGHAT, CDR2 FQDESV (reference sequence). This CDR3 contains 16 residues. CDR3 bases: TGTGCCAGCAGCCCATATCCGGTAGCGCTGCAAGAGACCCAGTACTTC. Protein: CASSPYPVALQETQYF.

The chain is built from TRBV9 and TRBJ2-7; D is unclear. The CDR3 is 15 amino acids. With 0 bases removed from V and 2 bases from J, the gap between germline ends came to 12 bases. Germline lookup yields CDR1 SGDLS and CDR2 YYNGEE. The CDR3 region is CASSVDWESAYEQYF. CDR3 coding DNA: TGTGCCAGCAGCGTAGACTGGGAAAGCGCCTACGAGCAGTACTTC.

The chain joins TRBV30 to TRBJ2-1; D tentatively fits TRBD1 or TRBD2 (5 bases each). With 0 bases removed from V and 2 bases from J, the gap between germline ends came to 8 bases. The CDR3 sequence is 14 residues long. Looked up from germline, CDR1 is GTSNPN and CDR2 is SVGIG (reference sequence). The CDR3 spells CAWSVRGAYNEQFF. The DNA for the CDR3 is TGTGCCTGGAGTGTAAGAGGGGCCTACAATGAGCAGTTCTTC.

The J gene is TRBJ1-3, the V gene TRBV9, with D possibly matching TRBD1 (5 bases). The CDR3 totals 15 residues. Trimming removed 2 bases at V and 3 bases at J, with 12 bases between. Germline assignment: CDR1 SGDLS and CDR2 YYNGEE. CDR3 residues: CASSVLGGGGNTIYF. DNA of the CDR3: TGTGCCAGCAGCGTCCTTGGGGGGGGTGGAAACACCATATATTTT.

The chain joins TRBV6-5 to TRBJ2-1; D tentatively reads TRBD1 or TRBD2 (6 bases each). CDR3 length: 13 residues. V gave up 6 bases and J gave up 14 bases, with 20 bases separating them. Germline loops: CDR1 MNHEY, CDR2 SVGAGI. This CDR3 is CASSPRGRDREFF. The CDR3 bases are TGTGCCAGCAGCCCTCGGGGGCGCGACCGGGAGTTCTTC.

The J gene is TRBJ2-2, the V gene TRBV7-6, with 8 bases matching TRBD2. The CDR3 is 14 residues long. Germline values: CDR1 SGHVS, CDR2 FNYEAQ. J was trimmed by 2 bases and V by 8 bases; bases with no gene match: 4. The DNA for the CDR3 is TGTGCCAGCTCGGGGGGGCCAAACACCGGGGAGCTGTTTTTT. It specifies CASSGGPNTGELFF. Drawing the rest from reference TRBV7-6 and TRBJ2-2, the complete variable domain is GAGVSQSPRYKVTKRGQDVALRCDPISGHVSLYWYRQALGQGPEFLTYFNYEAQQDKSGLPNDRFSAERPEGSISTLTIQRTEQRDSAMYRCASSGGPNTGELFFGEGSRLTVL.

The rearrangement joins TRBV7-8 to TRBJ2-7; TRBD1 agrees at 7 bases. The trim removed 5 bases at V and 3 bases at J, leaving 7 bases unmatched. This CDR3 is built from 14 residues. Germline V gene lookup returns CDR1 SGHVS and CDR2 FQNEAQ. The DNA of the CDR3 is TGTGCCAGCAGCCCGGAACAGGGGATCTACGAGCAGTACTTC. Amino acid sequence: CASSPEQGIYEQYF.

The J gene is TRBJ2-4, the V gene TRBV29-1, with TRBD2 as a possible D gene (7 bases). V dropped 7 bases and J dropped 8 bases, with 12 bases sitting between them. The CDR3 length is 11 residues. Germline V lookup: CDR1 SQVTM, CDR2 ANQGSEA. CDR3: CSGGRGDIQYF. CDR3 nucleotide sequence: TGCAGCGGGGGGAGGGGGGACATTCAGTACTTC.

This chain uses TRBV7-9 with TRBJ2-1; no reliable D call. The CDR3 runs 11 residues. Germline CDR1 and CDR2: SEHNR and FQNEAQ (reference sequence). V was shortened by 3 bases and J by 8 bases, with 5 bases between the two germline ends. CDR3 residues: CASSFQDEQFF. As DNA, the CDR3 is TGTGCCAGCAGCTTTCAGGATGAGCAGTTCTTC.